These 28 T cell receptor beta chains originate from one sample sequenced in a study of somatic mutations in cytotoxic T cells in rheumatoid arthritis. Sequencing used immunoSEQ multiplex PCR; TCRdb keeps in-frame clones, though not all of them. The sample yields around 12,000 clones, 55% to 75% seen once. The sample was CD8+ T cells sorted from blood. Receptors were obtained from an adult with rheumatoid arthritis.

The chain recombines TRBV28 with TRBJ2-3; 10 bases fit TRBD2. The CDR3 runs to 14 residues. CDR1 MDHEN and CDR2 SYDVKM come from the germline V gene. The V segment lost 5 bases and the J segment 3 bases; nucleotides outside the gene matches: 2. CDR3 protein: CASSPSGGTDTQYF. The CDR3 DNA follows: TGTGCCAGCAGTCCTAGCGGGGGAACAGATACGCAGTATTTT.

This chain links TRBV19 with TRBJ1-1; D is unclear. V lost 5 bases, J lost 4 bases, and 8 bases lay in between. Germline V CDR1 and CDR2: LNHDA, SQIVND (reference sequence). CDR3 length: 12 residues. CDR3 DNA: TGTGCCAGTAGTCCTGCGGGCACTGAAGCTTTCTTT. It specifies CASSPAGTEAFF. The complete variable domain, with remaining parts taken from reference TRBV19 and TRBJ1-1, reads DGGITQSPKYLFRKEGQNVTLSCEQNLNHDAMYWYRQDPGQGLRLIYYSQIVNDFQKGDIAEGYSVSREKKESFPLTVTSAQKNPTAFYLCASSPAGTEAFFGQGTRLTVV.

The chain couples TRBV6-4 to TRBJ2-6; D is ambiguous. CDR3 length equals 16 residues. V was pared by 6 bases and J by 0 bases, with 12 bases between. Germline CDR1 is MRHNA and CDR2 is SNTAGT. CDR3 sequence (DNA): TGTGCCAGCAGCCCAAAAGCGAGCTCTGGGGCCAACGTCCTGACTTTC. Amino acid sequence: CASSPKASSGANVLTF.

The rearrangement uses TRBV19 and TRBJ2-7; 10 bases agree with TRBD2. Trimming cost V 3 bases and J 2 bases; bases outside gene matches: 10. CDR1 is LNHDA and CDR2 is SQIVND in the germline V gene (reference sequence). This CDR3 region has 17 residues. This CDR3 reads CASSIGERGGSTYEQYF. The DNA for the CDR3 is TGTGCCAGTAGTATCGGGGAGCGGGGGGGAAGTACCTACGAGCAGTACTTC.

This rearrangement joins TRBV14 to TRBJ2-7; 12 nucleotides align to TRBD1. CDR3 length: 15 amino acids. Germline V gives CDR1 SGHDN, CDR2 FVKESK. V dropped 5 bases and J dropped 4; count of bases not matched to a gene: 6. Written as DNA, the CDR3 is TGTGCCAGCAGCTCCGGGACAGGGGGCTGGTACGAGCAGTACTTC. Residues: CASSSGTGGWYEQYF.

This clone has a handful of counts. V and J are TRBV14 and TRBJ1-1; 7 nucleotides line up with TRBD1. Germline-derived CDR1 and CDR2 are SGHDN and FVKESK. V dropped 4 bases and J dropped 0; count of bases not matched to a gene: 5. The CDR3 has 15 residues. CDR3 loop: CASSPGTAMNTEAFF. Written as DNA, the CDR3 is TGTGCCAGCAGCCCCGGGACAGCTATGAACACTGAAGCTTTCTTT.

The chain uses TRBV7-6 and TRBJ2-1, with 12 bases that match TRBD1. The CDR3 is 14 amino acids. Trimming took 5 bases from V and 10 from J; bases not matched to a gene: 6. Germline CDR1 is SGHVS and CDR2 is FNYEAQ. CDR3 nucleotides: TGTGCCAGCAGCCCCGGGGACAGGGGGCAGGAGCAGTTCTTC. It codes for CASSPGDRGQEQFF.

The V and J genes are TRBV4-3 and TRBJ2-7, with TRBD2 identical over 7 bases. With 5 bases clipped from V and 4 bases from J, the junction kept 11 bases outside the gene matches. Germline V lookup: CDR1 LGHNA, CDR2 YSLEER. The CDR3 is made up of 15 amino acids. In DNA, the CDR3 is TGCGCCAGCAGCGGGTCCTGGAGCGGGACTTACGAGCAGTACTTC. The encoded protein is CASSGSWSGTYEQYF.

This clone was counted between two and nine times. The chain links TRBV6-5 to TRBJ2-7; a weak D match, TRBD1 (6 bases). Germline V gene sequence: CDR1 MNHEY, CDR2 SVGAGI. This CDR3 is built from 14 residues. Trimming took off 5 bases at V and 2 bases at J, with 13 bases between the two ends. The DNA of the CDR3 is TGTGCCAGCAGTGAAGGGGACACCACCTACGAGCAGTACTTC. Translation: CASSEGDTTYEQYF.

The V and J genes are TRBV11-2 and TRBJ2-7, with 12 bases that match TRBD2. The junction had 5 bases not matched to a gene; V was cut back by 5 bases and J by 3 bases. This CDR3 is built from 15 residues. Looked up from germline, CDR1 is SGHAT and CDR2 is FQNNGV. CDR3 bases: TGTGCCAGCAGCCCCCAGGGACTAGCGGGCTACGAGCAGTACTTC. Translated, it gives CASSPQGLAGYEQYF.

V and J are TRBV7-9 and TRBJ1-2, with D possibly TRBD1 on 6 matching bases. Germline V gene sequence: CDR1 SEHNR, CDR2 FQNEAQ (reference sequence). The CDR3 is 15 residues long. Trimming pared 4 bases from V and 4 bases from J, leaving 16 bases between. Here the CDR3 reads CASSYGLDRTYGYTF. The CDR3, as DNA: TGTGCCAGCAGCTACGGACTCGACAGGACCTATGGCTACACCTTC.

The rearrangement joins TRBV11-3 to TRBJ2-1; tentative D call: TRBD2 (5 bases). The germline gives CDR1 SGHNT, CDR2 YENEEA. The CDR3 has 16 residues. V was pared by 1 base and J by 7 bases, with 17 bases between. CDR3 sequence (DNA): TGTGCCAGCAGCTTAGCAATCGGACTGAGCAGGAATGAGCAGTTCTTC. Translated: CASSLAIGLSRNEQFF.

The V call is TRBV27, the J call TRBJ2-7, with D possibly matching TRBD1 (6 bases). This CDR3 spans 13 amino acids. In germline, CDR1 is MNHEY, CDR2 SMNVEV (reference sequence). V shed 2 bases and J shed 3 bases, with 8 bases lying between them. CDR3 bases: TGTGCCAGCAGTTTACAGGGGAACTACGAGCAGTACTTC. This encodes CASSLQGNYEQYF.

This chain joins TRBV4-2 and TRBJ2-7, with 7 bases lining up with TRBD1. The germline CDR1 and CDR2 sequences are LGHNA and YNFKEQ. Germline trimming cut 4 bases from V and 3 bases from J; bases unmatched to any gene: 12. The CDR3 is 16 residues long. CDR3 in amino acids: CASSPKYGQAFYEQYF. CDR3 bases: TGTGCCAGCAGCCCTAAATACGGACAGGCTTTCTACGAGCAGTACTTC.

This chain links TRBV7-9 with TRBJ2-5; 7 positions match TRBD2. The CDR3 is made up of 16 amino acids. The V and J ends lost 5 bases and 3 bases, in that order; junction bases with no gene match: 12. Germline-derived CDR1 and CDR2 are SEHNR and FQNEAQ (reference sequence). CDR3 DNA sequence: TGTGCCAGCAGCGCAATCCAGCGGGGAGTTAAAGAGACCCAGTACTTC. This gives the protein CASSAIQRGVKETQYF. The entire variable domain, with the rest obtained from reference TRBV7-9 and TRBJ2-5, is as follows: DTGVSQNPRHKITKRGQNVTFRCDPISEHNRLYWYRQTLGQGPEFLTYFQNEAQLEKSRLLSDRFSAERPKGSFSTLEIQRTEQGDSAMYLCASSAIQRGVKETQYFGPGTRLLVL.

This clone showed up just a few times. The chain joins TRBV6-5 to TRBJ2-5; D unclear. Germline V gene data show CDR1 as MNHEY and CDR2 as SVGAGI. This CDR3 spans 14 amino acids. V lost 2 bases to trimming and J lost 1 base, with 8 bases between them. CDR3 bases: TGTGCCAGCAGTTACCTCGGGCCCCAAGAGACCCAGTACTTC. It encodes CASSYLGPQETQYF.

The chain carries TRBV21-1 and TRBJ2-1. TRBV21-1 is marked as a pseudogene. The CDR3 runs 18 residues. In nucleotides, the CDR3 is TGTGCCAGCAGCAAAGCGCTCATATGGGGAAATGATCACAATGAGCAGTTCTTC. This translates into CASSKALIWGNDHNEQFF.

This rearrangement joins TRBV2 to TRBJ2-6; D unresolved. The germline CDR1 and CDR2 sequences are SNHLY and FYNNEI. Trimming shortened V by 5 bases and J by 0 bases, and 8 bases separated the two germline ends. The CDR3 covers 15 residues. Here the CDR3 reads CASSSFPSGANVLTF. The CDR3 DNA sequence: TGTGCCAGCAGTTCGTTCCCCTCTGGGGCCAACGTCCTGACTTTC.

The rearrangement links TRBV7-9 to TRBJ2-1, with D perhaps matching TRBD2 (5 bases). The ends were cut back, 5 bases at V and 7 bases at J, with 15 bases in the middle. The CDR3 covers 14 residues. In germline, CDR1 is SEHNR, CDR2 FQNEAQ (reference sequence). CDR3 loop: CASSPLSWRNEQFF. CDR3 DNA sequence: TGTGCCAGCAGCCCCCTGTCCTGGAGGAATGAGCAGTTCTTC.

The rearrangement uses TRBV27 and TRBJ2-7; the match to TRBD1 covers 8 bases. V was pared by 5 bases and J by 3 bases, with 12 bases of the junction left unmatched. Germline V gives CDR1 MNHEY, CDR2 SMNVEV (reference sequence). The CDR3 is 16 amino acids. In nucleotides, the CDR3 is TGTGCCAGCAGTCAAGTGCCAGGGGGCCTGAGCTACGAGCAGTACTTC. As protein: CASSQVPGGLSYEQYF.

The rearrangement uses TRBV4-1 and TRBJ1-2; D uncertain. This CDR3 region has 14 residues. The ends were cut back, 0 bases at V and 5 bases at J, with 10 bases in the middle. Germline V gene lookup returns CDR1 MGHRA and CDR2 YSYEKL. CDR3 coding DNA: TGCGCCAGCAGCCAAGACCGGGAAAGGTATGGCTACACCTTC. It is translated as CASSQDRERYGYTF.

The chain is built from TRBV15 and TRBJ1-5; D unresolved. The CDR3 length is 16 residues. Germline V CDR1 and CDR2: LNHNV, YYDKDF (reference sequence). With 2 bases removed from V and 0 bases from J, the gap between germline ends came to 11 bases. This CDR3 is CATSRLDTYSNQPQHF. Written as DNA, the CDR3 is TGTGCCACCAGCAGACTAGACACTTATAGCAATCAGCCCCAGCATTTT.

The chain combines TRBV11-2 with TRBJ1-1; possible D gene TRBD1, 6 bases. The CDR3 consists of 15 residues. The germline V gene has CDR1 SGHAT and CDR2 FQNNGV. V was pared by 5 bases and J by 6 bases, with 19 bases between. The CDR3 sequence is CASSTLQGTVAEAFF. The CDR3 nucleotides are TGTGCCAGCAGCACCCTCCAGGGGACGGTAGCTGAAGCTTTCTTT.

J is TRBJ1-1 and V is TRBV7-9; D uncertain. V lost 8 bases and J lost 2, with 3 bases in between. Germline V CDR1 and CDR2: SEHNR, FQNEAQ (reference sequence). The CDR3 spans 10 residues. The CDR3 sequence: CASGNTEAFF. The DNA for the CDR3 is TGTGCCAGCGGAAACACTGAAGCTTTCTTT.

The V and J genes are TRBV27 and TRBJ2-1; unclear D gene. CDR1 MNHEY and CDR2 SMNVEV come from the germline V gene (reference sequence). The V end was cut by 0 bases, the J end by 7 bases, with 7 bases between. This CDR3 has 13 residues. In DNA form, the CDR3 reads TGTGCCAGCAGTTTATCGGTTACAAATGAGCAGTTCTTC. Amino acid sequence: CASSLSVTNEQFF.

This clone has only a few counts. The chain employs TRBV4-1 and TRBJ1-3, with 7 nucleotides matching TRBD1. V dropped 1 base and J dropped 2; count of bases not matched to a gene: 2. The CDR3 covers 15 residues. The germline gives CDR1 MGHRA, CDR2 YSYEKL. CDR3 sequence: CASSQVQGAGNTIYF. CDR3 bases: TGCGCCAGCAGCCAAGTTCAGGGGGCTGGAAACACCATATATTTT.

The V and J genes are TRBV2 and TRBJ2-5; no reliable D call. V shed 10 bases and J shed 3 bases, with 6 bases lying between them. The CDR3 length is 10 residues. Germline V gene data show CDR1 as SNHLY and CDR2 as FYNNEI. The CDR3 sequence: CATLEETQYF. CDR3 nucleotides: TGTGCCACGCTAGAAGAGACCCAGTACTTC.

The V and J genes are TRBV5-1 and TRBJ2-5, with unresolved D. The CDR3 has 16 amino acids. Germline assignment: CDR1 SGHRS and CDR2 YFSETQ. Trimming left V 7 bases short and J 1 base short, with 20 bases between. This chain's CDR3 is CASRNGKRSFQETQYF. In DNA, the CDR3 is TGCGCCAGCCGAAATGGAAAACGGAGCTTCCAAGAGACCCAGTACTTC.